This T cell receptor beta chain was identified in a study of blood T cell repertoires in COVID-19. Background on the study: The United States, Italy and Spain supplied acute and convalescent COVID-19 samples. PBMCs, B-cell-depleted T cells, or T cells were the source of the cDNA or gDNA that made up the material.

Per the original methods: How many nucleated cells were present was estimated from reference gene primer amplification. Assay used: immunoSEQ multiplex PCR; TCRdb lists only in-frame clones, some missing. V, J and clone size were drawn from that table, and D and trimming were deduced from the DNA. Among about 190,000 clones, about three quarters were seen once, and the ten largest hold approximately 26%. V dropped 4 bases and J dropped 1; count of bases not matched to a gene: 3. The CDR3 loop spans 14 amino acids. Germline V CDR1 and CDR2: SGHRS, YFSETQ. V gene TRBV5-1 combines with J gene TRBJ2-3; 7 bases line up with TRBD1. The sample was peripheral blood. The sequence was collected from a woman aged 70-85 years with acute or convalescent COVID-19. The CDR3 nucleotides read TGCGCCAGCAGCCAAGGACAGGGCACAGATACGCAGTATTTT. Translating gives CASSQGQGTDTQYF.